In its sample, the clone carrying this T cell receptor beta chain was seen a few times. Its antigen is unknown. The data stem from a study of cytomegalovirus exposure and HLA in healthy donors. Study information: A preliminary data release comprised approximately 85 million unique TCRs obtained from HLA-typed donors. Study-wide results and limits: A later analysis revealed that TCR association rates differed between HLA loci, peaking at DRB1 and bottoming out at HLA-C. Rare sequences made up most TCRs, while some public TCRs were found in many donors.

Both 60 Vbeta primers and 13 Jbeta primers went into the PCR. In the source study's methods: The authors later counted tens of millions of unique TCR beta chains, some 9.9 million of them shared. Sequencing used immunoSEQ multiplex PCR; TCRdb keeps in-frame clones, though not all of them. V and J calls and clone size follow that table, whereas D and trimming were derived from the DNA. The data show approximately 160,000 clones, roughly four fifths seen once. V shed 4 bases, J shed 6 bases, and the junction held 5 bases outside the gene matches. The CDR3 has 13 amino acids. Germline V gene sequence: CDR1 SGHRS, CDR2 YFSETQ.

Sequencing input: PBMCs. This chain joins TRBV5-1 and TRBJ1-2; TRBD1 matches 8 bases. The sequence derives from a woman in her thirties or forties in good health and CMV-seronegative. The CDR3 bases are TGCGCCAGCAGCCCACTGACAGGGGATGGCTACACCTTC. Its protein is CASSPLTGDGYTF.